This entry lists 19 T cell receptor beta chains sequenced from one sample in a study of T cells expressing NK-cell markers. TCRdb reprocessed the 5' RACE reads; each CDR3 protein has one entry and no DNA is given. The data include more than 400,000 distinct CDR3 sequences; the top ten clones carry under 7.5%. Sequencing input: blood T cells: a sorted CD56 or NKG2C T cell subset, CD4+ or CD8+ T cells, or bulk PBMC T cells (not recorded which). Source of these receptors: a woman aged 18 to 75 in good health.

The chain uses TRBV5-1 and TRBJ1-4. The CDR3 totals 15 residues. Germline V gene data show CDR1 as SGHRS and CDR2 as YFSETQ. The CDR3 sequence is CASRSQSVANEKLFF.

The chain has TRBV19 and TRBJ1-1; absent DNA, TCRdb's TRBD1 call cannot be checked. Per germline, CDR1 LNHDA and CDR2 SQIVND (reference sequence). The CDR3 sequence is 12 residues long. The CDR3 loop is CASKDPGTEAFF.

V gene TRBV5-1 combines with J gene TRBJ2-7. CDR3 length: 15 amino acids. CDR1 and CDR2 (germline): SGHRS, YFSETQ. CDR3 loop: CASSLDVRSSYEQYF. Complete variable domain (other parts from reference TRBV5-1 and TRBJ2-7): KAGVTQTPRYLIKTRGQQVTLSCSPISGHRSVSWYQQTPGQGLQFLFEYFSETQRNKGNFPGRFSGRQFSNSRSEMNVSTLELGDSALYLCASSLDVRSSYEQYFGPGTRLTVT.

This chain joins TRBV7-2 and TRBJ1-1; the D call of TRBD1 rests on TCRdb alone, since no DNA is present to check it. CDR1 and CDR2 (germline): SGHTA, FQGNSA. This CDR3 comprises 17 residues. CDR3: CASSLGQSGRRVTEAFF. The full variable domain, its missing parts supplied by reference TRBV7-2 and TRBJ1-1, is GAGVSQSPSNKVTEKGKDVELRCDPISGHTALYWYRQSLGQGLEFLIYFQGNSAPDKSGLPSDRFSAERTGGSVSTLTIQRTQQEDSAVYLCASSLGQSGRRVTEAFFGQGTRLTVV.

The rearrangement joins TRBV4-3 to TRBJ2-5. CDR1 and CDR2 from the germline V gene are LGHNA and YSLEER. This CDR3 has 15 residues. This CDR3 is CASSQDFRLQETQYF.

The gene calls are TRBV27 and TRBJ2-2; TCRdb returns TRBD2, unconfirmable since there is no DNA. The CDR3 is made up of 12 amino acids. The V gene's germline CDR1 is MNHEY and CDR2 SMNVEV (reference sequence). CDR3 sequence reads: CASGISGGELFF.

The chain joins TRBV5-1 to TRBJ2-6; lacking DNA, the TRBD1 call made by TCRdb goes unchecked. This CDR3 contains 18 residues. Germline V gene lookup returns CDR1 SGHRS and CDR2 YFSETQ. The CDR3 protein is CASSLFATGESGANVLTF.

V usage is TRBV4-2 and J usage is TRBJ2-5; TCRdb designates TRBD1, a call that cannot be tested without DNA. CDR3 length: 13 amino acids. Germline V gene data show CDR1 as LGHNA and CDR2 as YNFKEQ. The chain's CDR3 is CASSQGAEVTQYF.

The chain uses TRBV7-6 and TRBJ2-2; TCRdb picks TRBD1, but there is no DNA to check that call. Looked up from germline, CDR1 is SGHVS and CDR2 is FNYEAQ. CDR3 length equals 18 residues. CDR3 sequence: CASSLARTSTANTGELFF.

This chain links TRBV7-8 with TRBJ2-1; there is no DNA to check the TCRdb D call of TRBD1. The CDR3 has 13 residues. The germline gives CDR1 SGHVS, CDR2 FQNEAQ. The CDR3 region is CASSLELPGFRFF.

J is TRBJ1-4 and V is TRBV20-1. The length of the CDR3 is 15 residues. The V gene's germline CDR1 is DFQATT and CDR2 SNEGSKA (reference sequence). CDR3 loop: CSARDPGGGGEKLFF.

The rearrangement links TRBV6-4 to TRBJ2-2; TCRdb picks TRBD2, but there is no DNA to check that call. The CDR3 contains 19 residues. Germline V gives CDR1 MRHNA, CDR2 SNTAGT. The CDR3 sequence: CASSDSGTSGGAETGELFF.

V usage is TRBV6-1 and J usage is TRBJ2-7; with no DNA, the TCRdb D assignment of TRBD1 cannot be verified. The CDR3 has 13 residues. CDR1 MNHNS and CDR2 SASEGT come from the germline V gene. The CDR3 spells CASRGTGRNEQYF.

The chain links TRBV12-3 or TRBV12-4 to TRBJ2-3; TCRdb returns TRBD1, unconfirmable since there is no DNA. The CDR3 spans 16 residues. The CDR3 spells CASSQRGGSSTDTQYF.

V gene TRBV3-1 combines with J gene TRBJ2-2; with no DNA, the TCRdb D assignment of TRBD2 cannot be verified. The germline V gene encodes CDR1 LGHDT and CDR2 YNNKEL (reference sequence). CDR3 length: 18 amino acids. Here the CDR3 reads CASSQAEWLAGGTGELFF.

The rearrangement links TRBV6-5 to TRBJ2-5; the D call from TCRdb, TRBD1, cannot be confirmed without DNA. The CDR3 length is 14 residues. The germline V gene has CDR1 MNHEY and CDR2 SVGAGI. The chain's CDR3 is CASSSGTAKETQYF.

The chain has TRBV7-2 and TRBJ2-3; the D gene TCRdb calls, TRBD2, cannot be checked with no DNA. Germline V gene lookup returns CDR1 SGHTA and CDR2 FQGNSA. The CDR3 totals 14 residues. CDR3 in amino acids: CASSSSGGPDTQYF.

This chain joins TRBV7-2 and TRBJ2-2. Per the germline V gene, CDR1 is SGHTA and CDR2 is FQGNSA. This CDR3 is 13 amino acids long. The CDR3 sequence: CALSGFTTGELFF.

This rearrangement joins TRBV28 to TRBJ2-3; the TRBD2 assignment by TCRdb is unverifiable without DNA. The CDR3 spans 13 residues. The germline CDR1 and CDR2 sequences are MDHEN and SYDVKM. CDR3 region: CASSWGGVDTQYF.